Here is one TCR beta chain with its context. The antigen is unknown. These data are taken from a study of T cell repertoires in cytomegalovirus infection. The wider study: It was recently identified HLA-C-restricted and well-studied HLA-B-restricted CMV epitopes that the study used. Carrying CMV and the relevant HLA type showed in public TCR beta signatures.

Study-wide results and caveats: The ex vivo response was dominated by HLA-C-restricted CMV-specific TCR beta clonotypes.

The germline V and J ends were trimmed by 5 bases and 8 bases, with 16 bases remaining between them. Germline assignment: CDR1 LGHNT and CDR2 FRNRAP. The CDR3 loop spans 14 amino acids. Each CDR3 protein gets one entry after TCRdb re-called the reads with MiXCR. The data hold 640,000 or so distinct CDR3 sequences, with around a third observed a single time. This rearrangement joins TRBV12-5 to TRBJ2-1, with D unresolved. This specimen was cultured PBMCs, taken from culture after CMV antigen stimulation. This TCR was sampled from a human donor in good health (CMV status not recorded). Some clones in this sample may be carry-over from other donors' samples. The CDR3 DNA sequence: TGTGCTAGTGGTGGCGCCCCAACTTGGGATGAGCAGTTCTTC. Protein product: CASGGAPTWDEQFF.